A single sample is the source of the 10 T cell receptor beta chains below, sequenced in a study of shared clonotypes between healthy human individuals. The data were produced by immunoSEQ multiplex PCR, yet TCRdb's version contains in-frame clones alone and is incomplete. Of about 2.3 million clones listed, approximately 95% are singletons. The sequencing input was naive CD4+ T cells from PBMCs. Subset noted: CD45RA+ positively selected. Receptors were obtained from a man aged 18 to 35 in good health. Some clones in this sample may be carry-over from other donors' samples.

CDR3 coding DNA: TGTGCCAGCAGCCTCACCTTGGGACAGGAAGGGACTTTCTTT. Its protein is CASSLTLGQEGTFF. The chain employs TRBV11-2 and TRBJ1-1; 8 bases match TRBD1. V was pared by 5 bases and J by 12 bases, with 14 bases of the junction left unmatched. Looked up from germline, CDR1 is SGHAT and CDR2 is FQNNGV. The CDR3 contains 14 residues.

This chain's CDR3 is CASSESGDIVEGELFF. The CDR3 DNA sequence: TGCGCCAGCAGTGAGTCGGGGGATATTGTGGAAGGGGAGCTGTTTTTT. The rearrangement uses TRBV10-1 and TRBJ2-2; either TRBD1 or TRBD2 may supply D (5 bases each). The V and J ends lost 0 bases and 8 bases respectively, with 16 bases between them. This CDR3 has 16 amino acids. From germline, CDR1 is WNHNN and CDR2 SYGVQD (reference sequence).

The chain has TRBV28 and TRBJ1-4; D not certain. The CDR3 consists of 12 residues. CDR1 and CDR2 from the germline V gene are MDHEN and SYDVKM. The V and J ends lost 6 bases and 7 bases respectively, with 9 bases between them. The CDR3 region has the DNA TGTGCCAGCAGCCTTACGCTTGAAAAACTGTTTTTT. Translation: CASSLTLEKLFF.

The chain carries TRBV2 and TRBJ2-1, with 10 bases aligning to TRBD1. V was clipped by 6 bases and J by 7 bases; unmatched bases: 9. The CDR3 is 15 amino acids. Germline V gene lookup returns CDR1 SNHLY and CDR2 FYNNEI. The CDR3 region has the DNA TGTGCCAGCAGCACCGACAGGGGGCATTGGAATGAGCAGTTCTTC. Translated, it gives CASSTDRGHWNEQFF.

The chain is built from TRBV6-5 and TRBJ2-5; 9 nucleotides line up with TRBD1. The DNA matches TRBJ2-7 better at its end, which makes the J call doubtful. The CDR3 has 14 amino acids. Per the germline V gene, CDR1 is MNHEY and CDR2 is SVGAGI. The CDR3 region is CASSMDRGTYEQYF. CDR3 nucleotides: TGTGCCAGCAGCATGGACAGGGGAACCTACGAGCAGTACTTC.

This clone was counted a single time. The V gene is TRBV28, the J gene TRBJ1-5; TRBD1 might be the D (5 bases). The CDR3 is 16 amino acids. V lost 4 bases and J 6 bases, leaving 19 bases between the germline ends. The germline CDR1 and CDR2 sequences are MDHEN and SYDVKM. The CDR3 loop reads CASSSARRGGSQPQHF. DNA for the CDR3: TGTGCCAGCAGTTCCGCCCGAAGGGGAGGGAGTCAGCCCCAGCATTTT.

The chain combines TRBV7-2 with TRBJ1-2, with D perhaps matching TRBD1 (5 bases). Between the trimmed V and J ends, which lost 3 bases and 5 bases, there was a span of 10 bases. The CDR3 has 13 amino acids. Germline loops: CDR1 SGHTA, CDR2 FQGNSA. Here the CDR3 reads CASSFRVEYGYTF. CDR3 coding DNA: TGTGCCAGCAGCTTCAGGGTTGAGTATGGCTACACCTTC. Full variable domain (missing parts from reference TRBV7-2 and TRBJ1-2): GAGVSQSPSNKVTEKGKDVELRCDPISGHTALYWYRQSLGQGLEFLIYFQGNSAPDKSGLPSDRFSAERTGGSVSTLTIQRTQQEDSAVYLCASSFRVEYGYTFGSGTRLTVV.

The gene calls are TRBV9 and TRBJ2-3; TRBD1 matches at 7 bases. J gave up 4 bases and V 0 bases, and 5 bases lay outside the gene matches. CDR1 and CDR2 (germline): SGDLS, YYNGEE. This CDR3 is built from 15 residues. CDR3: CASSVVWQGADTQYF. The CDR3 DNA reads TGTGCCAGCAGCGTAGTGTGGCAGGGGGCAGATACGCAGTATTTT.

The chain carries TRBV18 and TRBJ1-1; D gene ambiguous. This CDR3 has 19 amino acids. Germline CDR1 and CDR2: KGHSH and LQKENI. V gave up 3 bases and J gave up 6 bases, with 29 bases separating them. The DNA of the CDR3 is TGTGCCAGCTCACCCTTCAGGACGGATAAAAGGAGTCGCGGTGCTGAAGCTTTCTTT. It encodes CASSPFRTDKRSRGAEAFF.

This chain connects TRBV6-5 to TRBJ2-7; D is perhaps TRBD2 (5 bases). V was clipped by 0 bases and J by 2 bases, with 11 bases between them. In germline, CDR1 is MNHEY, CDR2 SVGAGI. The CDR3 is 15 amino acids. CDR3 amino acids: CASSYSGIGTYEQYF. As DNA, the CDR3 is TGTGCCAGCAGTTACTCCGGGATCGGGACCTACGAGCAGTACTTC.